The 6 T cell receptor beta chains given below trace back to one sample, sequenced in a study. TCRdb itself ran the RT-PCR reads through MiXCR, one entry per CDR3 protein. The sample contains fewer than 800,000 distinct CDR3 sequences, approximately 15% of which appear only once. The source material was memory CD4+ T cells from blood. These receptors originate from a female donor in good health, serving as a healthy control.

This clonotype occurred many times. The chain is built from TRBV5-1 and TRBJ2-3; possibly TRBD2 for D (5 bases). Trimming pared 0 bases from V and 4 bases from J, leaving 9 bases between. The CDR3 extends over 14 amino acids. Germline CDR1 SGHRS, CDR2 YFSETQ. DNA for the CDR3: TGCGCCAGCAGCTTGGTTTCGGGGTCAGATACGCAGTATTTT. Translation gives CASSLVSGSDTQYF.

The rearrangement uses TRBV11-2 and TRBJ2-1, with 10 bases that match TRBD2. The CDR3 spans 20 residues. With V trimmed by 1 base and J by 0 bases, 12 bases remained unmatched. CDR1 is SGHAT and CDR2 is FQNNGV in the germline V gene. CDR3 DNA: TGTGCCAGCAGCTTAGTAAACCCGGGACTAGCGTGGAGCTCCTACAATGAGCAGTTCTTC. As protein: CASSLVNPGLAWSSYNEQFF.

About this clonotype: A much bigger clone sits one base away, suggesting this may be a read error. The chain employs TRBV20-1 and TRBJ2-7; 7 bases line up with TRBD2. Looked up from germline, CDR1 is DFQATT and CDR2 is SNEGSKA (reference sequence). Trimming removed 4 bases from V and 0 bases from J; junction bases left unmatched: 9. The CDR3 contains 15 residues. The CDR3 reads CSANKGSGTSYEQYF. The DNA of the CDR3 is TGCAGTGCTAATAAGGGGAGCGGGACCTCCTACGAGCAGTACTTC.

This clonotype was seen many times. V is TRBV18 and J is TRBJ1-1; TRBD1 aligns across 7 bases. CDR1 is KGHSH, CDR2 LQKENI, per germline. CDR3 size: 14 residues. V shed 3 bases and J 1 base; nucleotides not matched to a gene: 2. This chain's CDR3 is CASSPQGGNTEAFF. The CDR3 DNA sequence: TGTGCCAGCTCACCTCAGGGGGGGAACACTGAAGCTTTCTTT. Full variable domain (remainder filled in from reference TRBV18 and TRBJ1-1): NAGVMQNPRHLVRRRGQEARLRCSPMKGHSHVYWYRQLPEEGLKFMVYLQKENIIDESGMPKERFSAEFPKEGPSILRIQQVVRGDSAAYFCASSPQGGNTEAFFGQGTRLTVV.

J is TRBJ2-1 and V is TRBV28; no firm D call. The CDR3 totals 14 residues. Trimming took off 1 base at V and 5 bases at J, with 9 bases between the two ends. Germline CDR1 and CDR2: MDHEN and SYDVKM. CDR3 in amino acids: CASSLSYRNNEQFF. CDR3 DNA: TGTGCCAGCAGTTTATCTTACAGAAACAATGAGCAGTTCTTC.

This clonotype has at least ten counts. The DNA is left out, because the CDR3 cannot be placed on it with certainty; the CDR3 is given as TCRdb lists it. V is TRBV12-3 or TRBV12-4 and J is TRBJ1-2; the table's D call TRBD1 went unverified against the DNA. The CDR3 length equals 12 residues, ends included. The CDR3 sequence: CASTFGGGSLTF.